The present entry profiles one T cell receptor beta chain with its context. The sample comes from a study of blood T cell repertoires in COVID-19. The CDR3 consists of 15 residues. J gave up 4 bases and V 9 bases, and 14 bases lay outside the gene matches. CDR1 and CDR2 (germline): MNHEY, SVGAGI. In the original processing: Estimation of nucleated cell counts relied on the amplification of reference gene primers. The method was immunoSEQ multiplex PCR; TCRdb's version includes in-frame clones alone and lacks a portion of them. V and J calls and clone size are copied from that table; D and trimming were computed from the DNA. The sample records 70,000 to 95,000 clones, just under 80% being singletons.

The sequencing sample was made of peripheral blood. The chain joins TRBV6-5 to TRBJ1-1; 7 positions match TRBD1. This receptor was taken from a man between 60 and 70 years old with COVID-19, enrolled during active disease. The DNA of the CDR3 is TGTGCCAGTTGGAGGGGGGTACAGGGGAGCACTGAAGCTTTCTTT. Residues: CASWRGVQGSTEAFF.